These 6 T cell receptor beta chains share one sample of origin, sequenced in a study of T cell clonality in common variable immunodeficiency. Using immunoSEQ multiplex PCR, the repertoire was profiled, and TCRdb retains in-frame clones only, with some absent. The sample shows more than 30,000 clones, none of them appearing just once. Sequenced sample: peripheral blood mononuclear cells. Receptors originate from a person aged 18-69 years in good health.

In its sample, this clone was seen a few times. The read is 3 residues too short to cover the CDR3 end, so that end is filled in from the germline J gene. The V and J genes are TRBV18 and TRBJ1-5; 7 bases are shared with TRBD1. Unmatched junction bases numbered 4, after V lost 4 bases and J lost 1 base. This CDR3 has 15 amino acids. CDR1 is KGHSH and CDR2 is LQKENI in the germline V gene. The sequenced part of the CDR3 DNA is TGTGCCAGCTCACGACAACAGGGGAGCAATCAGCCC. This gives the protein CASSRQQGSNQP. The whole CDR3 protein is CASSRQQGSNQPQHF.

This clone was detected ten times or more. The read comes to an end 3 residues before the CDR3 does, leaving the germline J gene to fill in the end. The V gene is TRBV20-1, the J gene TRBJ2-1; D is possibly TRBD2 (6 bases). Per the germline V gene, CDR1 is DFQATT and CDR2 is SNEGSKA (reference sequence). The CDR3 runs 15 residues. V was cut by 0 bases and J by 3 bases, with 12 bases left in between. CDR3 sequence: CSARDPSGRYNEQFF. The sequenced CDR3 bases are TGCAGTGCTAGAGATCCAAGCGGGCGCTACAATGAG.

This clone was counted many times. The read comes to an end 3 residues before the CDR3 does, leaving the germline J gene to fill in the end. This chain joins TRBV29-1 and TRBJ2-3; 10 positions agree with TRBD2. This CDR3 has 15 residues. The V gene end was trimmed by 2 bases and the J gene end by 3 bases; junction bases not matched to a gene: 5. The germline V gene encodes CDR1 SQVTM and CDR2 ANQGSEA. The CDR3 DNA, read in part, is TGCAGCGTTGAATCTACTAGCGGGGTAACAGATACG. It yields the protein CSVESTSGVTDT. The full CDR3 is CSVESTSGVTDTQYF.

The sample holds many counts of this clone. CDR3: CASKSTSGTDTQYF. The sequenced CDR3 bases are TGTGCCAGTAAGAGCACTAGTGGCACAGATACG. The chain combines TRBV19 with TRBJ2-3; TRBD2 might be the D (5 bases). The read ends 3 residues early relative to the CDR3; the germline J gene fills the gap. The V and J ends lost 7 bases and 1 base respectively, with 12 bases between them. Germline V CDR1 and CDR2: LNHDA, SQIVND (reference sequence). This CDR3 is built from 14 residues.

At least ten counts were recorded for this clone. The missing CDR3 end, 3 residues past where the read stops, is filled in from the germline J gene. This sequence joins TRBV18 and TRBJ2-7; no firm D call. The CDR3 runs 15 residues. Trimming removed 1 base at V and 0 bases at J, with 10 bases between. Germline V gene sequence: CDR1 KGHSH, CDR2 LQKENI. CDR3 DNA, as far as it was read: TGTGCCAGCTCACCACTCGCGGCATCCTCCTACGAG. Encoded protein: CASSPLAASSYE. The full CDR3 is CASSPLAASSYEQYF.

This clone was counted many times. With the read ending 3 residues before the CDR3 end, the germline J gene is used to fill in that end. The V call is TRBV30, the J call TRBJ2-5; D is possibly TRBD2 (6 bases). This CDR3 spans 13 amino acids. Looked up from germline, CDR1 is GTSNPN and CDR2 is SVGIG (reference sequence). V was pared by 8 bases and J by 4 bases, with 17 bases between. The CDR3 bases that were read are TGTGCCAATGGATTGGGGGGTCCAGAGACC. This translates into CANGLGGPET. In full, the CDR3 is CANGLGGPETQYF.